Listed below are T cell receptor beta chains from one sample, sequenced in a study of T cells after yellow fever vaccination. A single record per CDR3 protein comes from TCRdb applying MiXCR to the 5' RACE reads. The table records a few hundred thousand distinct CDR3 sequences, about 4% of them present only once. The specimen was PBMCs, collected 5 days after the yellow fever booster vaccination. The receptors shown here come from a man younger than 35 who received the YFV17D yellow fever vaccine. Both conserved end residues are part of each CDR3. The D gene is left open where the match is weak.

V gene: TRBV4-1
D gene: .
J gene: TRBJ2-1
CDR3 protein: CASSQDSLLGNEQFF

V gene: TRBV6-1
D gene: .
J gene: TRBJ1-1
CDR3 protein: CASREYTEAFF

V gene: TRBV6-1
D gene: TRBD1
J gene: TRBJ2-3
CDR3 protein: CASITGTGGYTQYF

V gene: TRBV6-5
D gene: TRBD1
J gene: TRBJ2-1
CDR3 protein: CASSSDRGLEQFF

V gene: TRBV2
D gene: .
J gene: TRBJ2-2
CDR3 protein: CATKYTAGELFF

V gene: TRBV5-1
D gene: .
J gene: TRBJ2-7
CDR3 protein: CASSLWTNYEQYF

V gene: TRBV9
D gene: .
J gene: TRBJ1-1
CDR3 protein: CASSVDRGLRGAEAFF

V gene: TRBV7-2
D gene: .
J gene: TRBJ1-2
CDR3 protein: CASRVNRQDGYTF

V gene: TRBV9
D gene: .
J gene: TRBJ2-5
CDR3 protein: CASSVNSEETQYF

V gene: TRBV18
D gene: TRBD1
J gene: TRBJ1-5
CDR3 protein: CASSRGQVGHQPQHF

V gene: TRBV7-9
D gene: .
J gene: TRBJ1-2
CDR3 protein: CAGSLDGGLSGYTF

V gene: TRBV6-2/TRBV6-3
D gene: .
J gene: TRBJ2-1
CDR3 protein: CASRRSNNEQFF

V gene: TRBV7-9
D gene: .
J gene: TRBJ2-7
CDR3 protein: CASHSGHTASYEQYF

V gene: TRBV15
D gene: .
J gene: TRBJ2-1
CDR3 protein: CATSRQGGEGNEQFF

V gene: TRBV7-2
D gene: TRBD2
J gene: TRBJ2-3
CDR3 protein: CASSFLAGGGTDTQYF

V gene: TRBV19
D gene: TRBD1
J gene: TRBJ1-2
CDR3 protein: CASAMGTGELFYGYTF

V gene: TRBV11-2
D gene: TRBD1
J gene: TRBJ2-2
CDR3 protein: CASSQGANTGELFF

V gene: TRBV4-3
D gene: .
J gene: TRBJ1-2
CDR3 protein: CASSQGPNYGYTF

V gene: TRBV11-2
D gene: .
J gene: TRBJ2-3
CDR3 protein: CASSFGSADTQYF

V gene: TRBV4-3
D gene: .
J gene: TRBJ2-3
CDR3 protein: CASSQDRHHTQYF

V gene: TRBV30
D gene: .
J gene: TRBJ2-7
CDR3 protein: CAWTPGTYEQYF

V gene: TRBV20-1
D gene: TRBD2
J gene: TRBJ2-1
CDR3 protein: CSARDLLAGTEQFF

V gene: TRBV7-2
D gene: .
J gene: TRBJ1-6
CDR3 protein: CASRSDGSPLHF

V gene: TRBV2
D gene: .
J gene: TRBJ1-1
CDR3 protein: CASSAQGSGGNTEAFF

V gene: TRBV27
D gene: TRBD1
J gene: TRBJ1-1
CDR3 protein: CASSRLRTGEAFF

V gene: TRBV7-2
D gene: .
J gene: TRBJ2-5
CDR3 protein: CASSPQSVTETQYF

V gene: TRBV20-1
D gene: .
J gene: TRBJ2-3
CDR3 protein: CSVARQGTDTQYF

V gene: TRBV20-1
D gene: .
J gene: TRBJ2-3
CDR3 protein: CSAREPPIDTQYF

V gene: TRBV6-6
D gene: .
J gene: TRBJ2-3
CDR3 protein: CASRGGSTDTQYF

V gene: TRBV7-2
D gene: .
J gene: TRBJ2-2
CDR3 protein: CASSPTGQTNTGELFF